These 9 T cell receptor beta chains share one sample of origin, sequenced in a study of regulatory T cells in long-lasting Graves disease. Library construction for TCR beta used iRepertoire HTBI primers and Arm-PCR of CDR3 regions. TCRdb re-derived calls from the multiplex PCR reads in MiXCR, one entry per CDR3 protein. The profile shows 450,000 or so distinct CDR3 sequences, about 20% of them singletons. Time point defined: persistent/refractory GD, antithyroid drugs over 5 years with positive TRAb. From PBMCs, RNA was extracted and then used to make the TCR library. Sample: peripheral blood mononuclear cells (PBMCs), taken when the disease was refractory, from a patient treated with antithyroid drugs. The receptor source for this set is a female donor with Graves disease.

The rearrangement uses TRBV11-3 and TRBJ1-2; D uncertain. In germline, CDR1 is SGHNT, CDR2 YENEEA. The V end lost 2 bases, the J end lost 3 bases, and 4 bases lay between the germline ends. CDR3 length: 12 residues. Here the CDR3 DNA reads TGTGCCAGCAGCTTAATCGACTATGGCTACACCTTC. This codes for CASSLIDYGYTF.

This clonotype has more than one count but fewer than ten. The chain combines TRBV5-1 with TRBJ2-2; D is ambiguous. Germline values: CDR1 SGHRS, CDR2 YFSETQ. The CDR3 is 14 residues long. V dropped 5 bases and J dropped 2 bases, with 10 bases sitting between them. The CDR3 DNA is TGCGCCAGCAGTGGCTTATCAAACACCGGGGAGCTGTTTTTT. This translates into CASSGLSNTGELFF.

The genes are TRBV6-2 or TRBV6-3 and TRBJ1-2, with D maybe TRBD1 (5 bases). The V end lost 2 bases, the J end lost 4 bases, and 11 bases lay between the germline ends. This CDR3 has 14 residues. Looked up from germline, CDR1 is MNHEY and CDR2 is SVGEGT. In DNA form, the CDR3 reads TGTGCCAGCAGTTACGGGGCTCCTTCCTATGGCTACACCTTC. Translating it yields CASSYGAPSYGYTF.

Only a few counts were recorded for this clonotype. This chain uses TRBV5-1 with TRBJ1-1, with 10 positions matching TRBD1. Germline assignment: CDR1 SGHRS and CDR2 YFSETQ. The CDR3 has 16 residues. The trim removed 7 bases at V and 3 bases at J, leaving 12 bases unmatched. The CDR3 sequence is CASGTGTGAVDTEAFF. CDR3 bases: TGCGCCAGCGGAACCGGGACAGGGGCCGTCGACACTGAAGCTTTCTTT.

The chain couples TRBV27 to TRBJ1-5; a possible D gene is TRBD1 (5 bases). The V end lost 6 bases, the J end lost 1 base, and 13 bases lay between the germline ends. Germline V gives CDR1 MNHEY, CDR2 SMNVEV (reference sequence). The CDR3 runs 15 residues. CDR3 region: CASRTVRGSNQPQHF. CDR3 DNA: TGTGCCAGCAGAACGGTGAGGGGAAGCAATCAGCCCCAGCATTTT.

This clonotype appeared a few times. This chain joins TRBV27 and TRBJ2-5; 7 nucleotides align to TRBD2. Losses at the gene ends were 6 bases for V and 5 bases for J; bases not matched to a gene: 24. This CDR3 is 19 amino acids long. Germline CDR1 MNHEY, CDR2 SMNVEV (reference sequence). CDR3 nucleotides: TGTGCCAGCAGCTCCCGATCCCCCCGGCTCCGCGGGGAGGGTGAGACCCAGTACTTC. Amino acid sequence: CASSSRSPRLRGEGETQYF.

This clonotype was picked up a small number of times. This chain connects TRBV29-1 to TRBJ2-7; unclear D gene. Germline-derived CDR1 and CDR2 are SQVTM and ANQGSEA. This CDR3 comprises 13 residues. Trimming pared 2 bases from V and 3 bases from J, leaving 11 bases between. The CDR3 nucleotides read TGCAGCGTTGAAAGCCCTGCCGGCTACGAGCAGTACTTC. Its translation: CSVESPAGYEQYF.

In this sample, this clonotype turned up many times. The genes are TRBV28 and TRBJ2-7; TRBD2 matches 12 bases. CDR3 length: 14 amino acids. From germline, CDR1 is MDHEN and CDR2 SYDVKM. Losses at the gene ends were 6 bases for V and 7 bases for J; bases not matched to a gene: 7. CDR3 region: CASRSTSGSQEQYF. CDR3 DNA: TGTGCCAGCAGATCGACTAGCGGGAGTCAAGAGCAGTACTTC.

In this sample, this clonotype turned up many times. The chain carries TRBV10-1 and TRBJ2-1, with D perhaps matching TRBD2 (6 bases). V shed 3 bases and J shed 5 bases, with 14 bases lying between them. In germline, CDR1 is WNHNN, CDR2 SYGVQD (reference sequence). The CDR3 spans 15 residues. Written as DNA, the CDR3 is TGCGCCAGCAGTGATGTTTCTAGCGAGAACAATGAGCAGTTCTTC. This codes for CASSDVSSENNEQFF.